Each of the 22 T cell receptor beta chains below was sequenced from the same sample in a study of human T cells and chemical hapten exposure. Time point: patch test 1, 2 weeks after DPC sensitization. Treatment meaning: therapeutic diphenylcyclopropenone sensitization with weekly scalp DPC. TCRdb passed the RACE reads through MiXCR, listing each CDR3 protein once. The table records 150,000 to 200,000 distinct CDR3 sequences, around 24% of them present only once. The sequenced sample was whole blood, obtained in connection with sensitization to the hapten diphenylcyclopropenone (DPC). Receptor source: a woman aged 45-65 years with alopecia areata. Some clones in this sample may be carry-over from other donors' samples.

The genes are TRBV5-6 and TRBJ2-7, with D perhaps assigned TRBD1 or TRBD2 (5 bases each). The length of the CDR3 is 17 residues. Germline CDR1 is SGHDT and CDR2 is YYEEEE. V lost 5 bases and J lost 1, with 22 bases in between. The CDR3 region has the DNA TGTGCCAGCAGACCTGGGACGGCAGGGCTCCGGTCCTACGAGCAGTACTTC. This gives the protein CASRPGTAGLRSYEQYF.

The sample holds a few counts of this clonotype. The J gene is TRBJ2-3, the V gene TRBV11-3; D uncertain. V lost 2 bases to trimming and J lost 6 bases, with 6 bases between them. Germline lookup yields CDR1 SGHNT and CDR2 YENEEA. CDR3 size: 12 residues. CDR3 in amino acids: CASSLNPDTQYF. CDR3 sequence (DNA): TGTGCCAGCAGCTTAAATCCCGATACGCAGTATTTT. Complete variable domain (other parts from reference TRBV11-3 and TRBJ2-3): EAGVVQSPRYKIIEKKQPVAFWCNPISGHNTLYWYLQNLGQGPELLIRYENEEAVDDSQLPKDRFSAERLKGVDSTLKIQPAELGDSAVYLCASSLNPDTQYFGPGTRLTVL.

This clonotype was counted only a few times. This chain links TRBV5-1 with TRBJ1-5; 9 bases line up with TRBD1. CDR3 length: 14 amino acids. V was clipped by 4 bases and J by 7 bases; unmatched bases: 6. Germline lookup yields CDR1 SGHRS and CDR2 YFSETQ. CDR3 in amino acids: CASSATGGEQPQHF. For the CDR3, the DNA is TGCGCCAGCAGCGCGACAGGGGGTGAGCAGCCCCAGCATTTT.

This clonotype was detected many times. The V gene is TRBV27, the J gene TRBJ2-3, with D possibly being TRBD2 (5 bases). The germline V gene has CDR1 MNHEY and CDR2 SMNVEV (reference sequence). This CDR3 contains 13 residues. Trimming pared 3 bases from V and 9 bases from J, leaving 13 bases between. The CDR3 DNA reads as TGTGCCAGCAGTTTTAGCCAGACTACAACGCAGTATTTT. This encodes CASSFSQTTTQYF.

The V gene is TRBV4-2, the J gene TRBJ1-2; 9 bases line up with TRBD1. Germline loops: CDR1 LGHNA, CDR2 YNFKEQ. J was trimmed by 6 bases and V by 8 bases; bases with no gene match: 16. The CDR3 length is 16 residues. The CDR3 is CASSDRTGEKEDGYTF. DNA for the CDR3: TGTGCCAGCTCCGACAGGACAGGGGAGAAGGAGGATGGCTACACCTTC.

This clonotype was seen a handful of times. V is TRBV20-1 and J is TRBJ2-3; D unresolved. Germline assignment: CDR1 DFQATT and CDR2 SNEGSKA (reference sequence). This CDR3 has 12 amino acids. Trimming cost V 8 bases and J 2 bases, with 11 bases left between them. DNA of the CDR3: TGCAGTTCCAGGCCAGTCACAGATACGCAGTATTTT. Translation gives CSSRPVTDTQYF.

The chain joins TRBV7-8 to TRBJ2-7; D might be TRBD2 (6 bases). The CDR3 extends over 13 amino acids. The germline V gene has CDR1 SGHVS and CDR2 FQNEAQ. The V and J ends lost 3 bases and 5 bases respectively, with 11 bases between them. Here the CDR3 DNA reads TGTGCCAGCAGCTTTCGATCGGGGGACGAGCAGTACTTC. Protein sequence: CASSFRSGDEQYF.

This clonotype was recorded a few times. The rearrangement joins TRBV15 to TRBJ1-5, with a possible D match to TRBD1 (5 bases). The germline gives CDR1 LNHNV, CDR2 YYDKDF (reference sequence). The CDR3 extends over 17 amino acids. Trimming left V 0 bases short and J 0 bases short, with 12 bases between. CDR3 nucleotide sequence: TGTGCCACCAGCAGAGATCGGGGACCGTATAGCAATCAGCCCCAGCATTTT. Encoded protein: CATSRDRGPYSNQPQHF.

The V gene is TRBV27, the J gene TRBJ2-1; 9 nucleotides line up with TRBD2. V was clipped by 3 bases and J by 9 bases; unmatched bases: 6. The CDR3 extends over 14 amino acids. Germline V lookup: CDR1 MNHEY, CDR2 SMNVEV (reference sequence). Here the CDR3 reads CASSFRREGGEQFF. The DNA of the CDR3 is TGTGCCAGCAGTTTCCGGCGGGAGGGGGGTGAGCAGTTCTTC.

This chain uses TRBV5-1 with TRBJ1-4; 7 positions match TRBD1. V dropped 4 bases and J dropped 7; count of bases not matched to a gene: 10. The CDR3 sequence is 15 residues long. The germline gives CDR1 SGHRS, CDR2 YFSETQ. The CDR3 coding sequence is TGCGCCAGCAGCGGCAACAGGGGAAGCGGTGAAAAACTGTTTTTT. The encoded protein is CASSGNRGSGEKLFF. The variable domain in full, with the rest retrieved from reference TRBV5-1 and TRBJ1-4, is KAGVTQTPRYLIKTRGQQVTLSCSPISGHRSVSWYQQTPGQGLQFLFEYFSETQRNKGNFPGRFSGRQFSNSRSEMNVSTLELGDSALYLCASSGNRGSGEKLFFGSGTQLSVL.

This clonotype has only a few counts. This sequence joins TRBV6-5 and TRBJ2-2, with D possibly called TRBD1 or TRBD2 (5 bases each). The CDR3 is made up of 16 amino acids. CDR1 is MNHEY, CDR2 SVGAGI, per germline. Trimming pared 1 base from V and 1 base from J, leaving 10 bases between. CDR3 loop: CASSYFEGLNTGELFF. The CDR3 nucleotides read TGTGCCAGCAGTTACTTTGAGGGGTTGAACACCGGGGAGCTGTTTTTT.

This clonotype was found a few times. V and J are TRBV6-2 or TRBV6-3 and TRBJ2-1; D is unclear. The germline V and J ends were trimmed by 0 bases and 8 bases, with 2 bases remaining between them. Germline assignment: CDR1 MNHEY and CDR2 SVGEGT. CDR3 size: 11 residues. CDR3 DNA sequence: TGTGCCAGCAGTTACTCCTATGAGCAGTTCTTC. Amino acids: CASSYSYEQFF.

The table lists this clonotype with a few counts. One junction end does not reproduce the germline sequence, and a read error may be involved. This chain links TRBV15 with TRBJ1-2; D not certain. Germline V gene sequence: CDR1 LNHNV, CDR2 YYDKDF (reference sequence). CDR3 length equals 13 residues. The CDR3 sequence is CATSRGEPAEPAF. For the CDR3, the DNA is TGTGCCACCAGCAGAGGAGAGCCCGCGGAGCCCGCATTC.

CDR3 residues: CASSFRQIHEAFF. CDR3 in DNA: TGTGCCAGCAGCTTCCGACAGATACATGAAGCTTTCTTT. V and J are TRBV7-9 and TRBJ1-1; D is possibly TRBD1 (5 bases). The V end lost 3 bases, the J end lost 7 bases, and 12 bases lay between the germline ends. The CDR3 is made up of 13 amino acids. The V gene's germline CDR1 is SEHNR and CDR2 FQNEAQ (reference sequence).

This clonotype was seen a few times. The CDR3 reads CASSELGSLAPRPQHF. In DNA form, the CDR3 reads TGTGCCAGCAGTGAATTAGGTTCACTAGCGCCGCGGCCCCAGCATTTT. V and J are TRBV2 and TRBJ1-5; unclear D gene. CDR1 is SNHLY and CDR2 is FYNNEI in the germline V gene. The V and J ends lost 2 bases and 9 bases respectively, with 20 bases between them. The length of the CDR3 is 16 residues.

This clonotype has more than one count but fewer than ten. CDR3 sequence (DNA): TGCGCCAGCAGCCCCCAGGGCGCAGAAGCTTTCTTT. Amino acid sequence: CASSPQGAEAFF. The chain has TRBV5-1 and TRBJ1-1; a possible D gene is TRBD1 (5 bases). The length of the CDR3 is 12 residues. Trimming cost V 4 bases and J 8 bases, with 12 bases left between them. Germline CDR1 SGHRS, CDR2 YFSETQ.

This chain's CDR3 is CASSGSPSYEQYF. The CDR3 DNA is TGCGCCAGCAGCGGTTCGCCCTCCTACGAGCAGTACTTC. This chain uses TRBV5-1 with TRBJ2-7; D is uncertain. Germline values: CDR1 SGHRS, CDR2 YFSETQ. Trimming cost V 4 bases and J 0 bases, with 8 bases left between them. This CDR3 has 13 amino acids.

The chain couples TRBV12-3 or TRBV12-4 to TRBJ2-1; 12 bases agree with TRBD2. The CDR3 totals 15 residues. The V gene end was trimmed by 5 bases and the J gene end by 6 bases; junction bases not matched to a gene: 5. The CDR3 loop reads CASSKRLAGANEQFF. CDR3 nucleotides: TGTGCCAGCAGTAAACGACTAGCGGGAGCCAATGAGCAGTTCTTC.

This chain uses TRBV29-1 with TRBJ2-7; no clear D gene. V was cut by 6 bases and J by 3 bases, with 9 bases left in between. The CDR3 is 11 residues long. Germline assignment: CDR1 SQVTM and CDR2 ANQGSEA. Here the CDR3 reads CSVTVNYEQYF. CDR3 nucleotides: TGCAGCGTAACGGTTAACTACGAGCAGTACTTC.

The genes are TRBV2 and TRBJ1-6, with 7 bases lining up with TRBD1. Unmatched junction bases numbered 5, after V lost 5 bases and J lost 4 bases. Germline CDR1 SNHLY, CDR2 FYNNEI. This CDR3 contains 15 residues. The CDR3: CASSTTGVYNSPLHF. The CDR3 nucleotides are TGTGCCAGCAGTACAACAGGGGTTTATAATTCACCCCTCCACTTT. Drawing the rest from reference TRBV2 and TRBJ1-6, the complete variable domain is EPEVTQTPSHQVTQMGQEVILRCVPISNHLYFYWYRQILGQKVEFLVSFYNNEISEKSEIFDDQFSVERPDGSNFTLKIRSTKLEDSAMYFCASSTTGVYNSPLHFGNGTRLTVT.

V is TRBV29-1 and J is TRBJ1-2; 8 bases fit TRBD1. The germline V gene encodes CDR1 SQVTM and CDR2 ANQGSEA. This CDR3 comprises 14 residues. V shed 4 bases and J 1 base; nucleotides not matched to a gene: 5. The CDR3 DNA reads TGCAGCGTTGGAGAACAGGGGGGTAACTATGGCTACACCTTC. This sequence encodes CSVGEQGGNYGYTF.

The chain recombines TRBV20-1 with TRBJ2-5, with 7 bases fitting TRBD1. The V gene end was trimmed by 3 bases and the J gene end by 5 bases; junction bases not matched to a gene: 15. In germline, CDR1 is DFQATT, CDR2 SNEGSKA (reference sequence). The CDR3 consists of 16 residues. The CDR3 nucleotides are TGCAGTGCTAGCGGGTGGACAGGCGCTACGGGGGAGACCCAGTACTTC. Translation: CSASGWTGATGETQYF.